The 11 T cell receptor beta chains presented below share a single source sample, sequenced in a study of metastatic and nonmetastatic thyroid tumors. TCRdb recomputed clones from the PCR reads via MiXCR. The sample yields roughly 90,000 clones, 15% seen once. No patient had received any treatment before thyroid surgery. The sequencing sample was made of blood. All receptors come from a female donor with papillary thyroid cancer or a benign thyroid nodule (not recorded which). Some clones in this sample may be carry-over from other donors' samples.

The sample holds many counts of this clone. The chain recombines TRBV10-1 with TRBJ2-3; D remains ambiguous. Germline V gene sequence: CDR1 WNHNN, CDR2 SYGVQD (reference sequence). This CDR3 has 13 amino acids. Trimming shortened V by 3 bases and J by 8 bases, and 12 bases separated the two germline ends. The CDR3 DNA reads as TGCGCCAGCAGTGAAATCCTTGCCGCTACGCAGTATTTT. Its protein is CASSEILAATQYF.

This clone was picked up many times. The rearrangement uses TRBV9 and TRBJ2-7; 8 positions agree with TRBD2. The trim removed 4 bases at V and 4 bases at J, leaving 10 bases unmatched. The CDR3 runs to 15 residues. Looked up from germline, CDR1 is SGDLS and CDR2 is YYNGEE. DNA of the CDR3: TGTGCCAGCAGCCCGGGGGGGCCTCCAACTTACGAGCAGTACTTC. It codes for CASSPGGPPTYEQYF.

The chain employs TRBV29-1 and TRBJ1-1, with a weak D call TRBD1 (5 bases). Trimming stripped 6 bases from V and 0 bases from J, with 17 bases between. Looked up from germline, CDR1 is SQVTM and CDR2 is ANQGSEA. This CDR3 is built from 15 residues. The CDR3 here is CSVGPGWGMNTEAFF. DNA for the CDR3: TGCAGCGTCGGCCCAGGGTGGGGGATGAACACTGAAGCTTTCTTT.

This clone was seen repeatedly, ten times or more. The chain uses TRBV7-9 and TRBJ2-1, with 10 positions matching TRBD1. Germline assignment: CDR1 SEHNR and CDR2 FQNEAQ (reference sequence). There are 17 residues in the CDR3. Trimming at V came to 5 bases and at J to 2 bases, leaving 9 bases not matched to a gene. The CDR3 sequence: CASSPRQGQGTYNEQFF. CDR3 nucleotide sequence: TGTGCCAGCAGCCCTCGGCAGGGACAGGGGACCTACAATGAGCAGTTCTTC.

On this clone: A much larger clone sits a single nucleotide away, making a read error possible. The chain uses TRBV19 and TRBJ1-2; unclear D gene. The CDR3 is 14 amino acids. The germline V gene encodes CDR1 LNHDA and CDR2 SQIVND (reference sequence). Written as DNA, the CDR3 is TGTGCCAGTAGTATGGTCGGCGGGCACTATGTCTACACCTTC. Translation: CASSMVGGHYVYTF. The full variable domain, its missing parts supplied by reference TRBV19 and TRBJ1-2, is DGGITQSPKYLFRKEGQNVTLSCEQNLNHDAMYWYRQDPGQGLRLIYYSQIVNDFQKGDIAEGYSVSREKKESFPLTVTSAQKNPTAFYLCASSMVGGHYVYTFGSGTRLTVV.

In its sample, this clone was seen a few times. This clone may be a read error of a much larger clone one base away. The sample carries other DNA sequences with the same CDR3. The rearrangement links TRBV27 to TRBJ2-7, with TRBD1 as a possible D gene (5 bases). The CDR3 runs to 16 residues. CDR1 is MNHEY, CDR2 SMNVEV, per germline (reference sequence). In DNA form, the CDR3 reads TGTGCCAGTAGTTTGTGGCCAGACAGTTCTATCTACGAGCAGTACTTC. Its protein product is CASSLWPDSSIYEQYF.

This clone was seen a handful of times. At one boundary the junction diverges from the germline segment, which might be a read error. The rearrangement uses TRBV6-1 and TRBJ2-3; D is possibly TRBD2 (5 bases). Looked up from germline, CDR1 is MNHNS and CDR2 is SASEGT. This CDR3 region has 14 residues. CDR3 in amino acids: CASRVSVPTYTQYF. In nucleotides, the CDR3 is TGTGCCAGCAGGGTTAGCGTCCCCACATATACGCAGTATTTT.

In this sample, this clone turned up many times. A single base separates this from a much larger clone, so it may be a read error. Different DNA sequences within this sample yield the same CDR3. V and J are TRBV12-3 or TRBV12-4 and TRBJ1-1; no clear D. The CDR3 runs 11 residues. CDR3 protein: CASSLRSEAFF. In DNA form, the CDR3 reads TGTGCCAGCAGTTTAAGGAGTGAAGCCTTCTTT.

This clone was detected many times. The same CDR3 can be traced to other DNA sequences in this sample. This sequence joins TRBV6-1 and TRBJ2-7, with 8 bases lining up with TRBD1. The length of the CDR3 is 13 residues. V dropped 8 bases and J dropped 1; count of bases not matched to a gene: 4. Germline V gives CDR1 MNHNS, CDR2 SASEGT. The chain's CDR3 is CASGDRLSYEQYF. In nucleotides, the CDR3 is TGTGCCAGCGGGGACAGGCTTTCCTACGAGCAGTACTTC.

The chain links TRBV5-4 to TRBJ2-5; 8 bases align to TRBD2. This CDR3 has 13 residues. V lost 3 bases and J lost 5; bases outside the gene matches: 3. Germline CDR1 SGHNT, CDR2 YYREEE (reference sequence). The CDR3 protein is CASSSGGAETQYF. The CDR3 nucleotides are TGTGCCAGCAGCTCCGGGGGGGCCGAGACCCAGTACTTC.

A word on this clone: A much larger clone differs from this one at a single base, so this may be a read error. At the DNA level, this CDR3 is encoded by other sequences in the same sample as well. The chain uses TRBV15 and TRBJ2-3; TRBD2 matches at 7 bases. Germline CDR1 LNHNV, CDR2 YYDKDF (reference sequence). The CDR3 is 18 amino acids. This CDR3 is CATSRPLTGGGTTDTQYF. In DNA form, the CDR3 reads TGTGCCACCAGCAGGCCCCTAACCGGCGGGGGAACCACAGACACGCAGTATTTT.